Below are 3 T cell receptor beta chains sequenced from a single sample in a study of cytomegalovirus exposure and HLA in healthy donors (dated by TCRdb to about 2017). The library was built by means of the immunoSEQ multiplex PCR assay. A mixture of 60 forward primers for TCR Vbeta segments and 13 reverse primers for TCR Jbeta segments was used in the multiplex PCR. TCRdb took over this immuneACCESS table, retaining in-frame rearrangements with V and J assigned. Such tables are incomplete; in checked studies, under half of the missing clones stem from an unresolved V gene, and the remainder is unexplained. The sample contains approximately 210,000 clones, roughly four fifths of them found a single time. The ten largest clones add up to 10% to 13% of the sample. What was sequenced was PBMCs. The origin of the receptors is a woman in her forties or fifties in good health and CMV-seropositive.

V and J are TRBV5-1 and TRBJ2-5, with D uncertain. V gave up 4 bases and J gave up 2 bases, with 9 bases separating them. The CDR3 contains 13 residues. Germline V CDR1 and CDR2: SGHRS, YFSETQ. CDR3 in DNA: TGCGCCAGCAGCGTCACACAACAAGAGACCCAGTACTTC. The encoded protein is CASSVTQQETQYF.

There are a few counts of this clone. The rearrangement joins TRBV6-1 to TRBJ2-7; the D gene is possibly TRBD1 (5 bases). The CDR3 extends over 13 amino acids. Germline-derived CDR1 and CDR2 are MNHNS and SASEGT. Trimming shortened V by 4 bases and J by 3 bases, and 10 bases separated the two germline ends. CDR3 nucleotides: TGTGCCAGCAGTGGCACAGGTATCTACGAGCAGTACTTC. Its protein product is CASSGTGIYEQYF.

The chain uses TRBV27 and TRBJ1-2; maybe TRBD1 (5 bases). V was cut by 9 bases and J by 2 bases, with 16 bases left in between. Germline assignment: CDR1 MNHEY and CDR2 SMNVEV (reference sequence). This CDR3 is built from 14 residues. Here the CDR3 DNA reads TGTGCCAGTTGGGCCGGGGGAGCCAACTATGGCTACACCTTC. This codes for CASWAGGANYGYTF.